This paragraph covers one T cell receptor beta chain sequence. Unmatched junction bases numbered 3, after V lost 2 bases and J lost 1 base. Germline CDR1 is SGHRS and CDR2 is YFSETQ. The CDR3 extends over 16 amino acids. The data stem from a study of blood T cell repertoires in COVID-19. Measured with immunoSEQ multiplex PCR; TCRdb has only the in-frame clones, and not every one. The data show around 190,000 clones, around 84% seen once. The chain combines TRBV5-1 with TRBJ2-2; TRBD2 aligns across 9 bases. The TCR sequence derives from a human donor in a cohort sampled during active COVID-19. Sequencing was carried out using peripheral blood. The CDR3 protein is CASSFSGSRNTGELFF. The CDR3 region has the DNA TGCGCCAGCAGCTTTAGCGGGAGCCGGAACACCGGGGAGCTGTTTTTT. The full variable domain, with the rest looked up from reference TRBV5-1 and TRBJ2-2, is KAGVTQTPRYLIKTRGQQVTLSCSPISGHRSVSWYQQTPGQGLQFLFEYFSETQRNKGNFPGRFSGRQFSNSRSEMNVSTLELGDSALYLCASSFSGSRNTGELFFGEGSRLTVL.